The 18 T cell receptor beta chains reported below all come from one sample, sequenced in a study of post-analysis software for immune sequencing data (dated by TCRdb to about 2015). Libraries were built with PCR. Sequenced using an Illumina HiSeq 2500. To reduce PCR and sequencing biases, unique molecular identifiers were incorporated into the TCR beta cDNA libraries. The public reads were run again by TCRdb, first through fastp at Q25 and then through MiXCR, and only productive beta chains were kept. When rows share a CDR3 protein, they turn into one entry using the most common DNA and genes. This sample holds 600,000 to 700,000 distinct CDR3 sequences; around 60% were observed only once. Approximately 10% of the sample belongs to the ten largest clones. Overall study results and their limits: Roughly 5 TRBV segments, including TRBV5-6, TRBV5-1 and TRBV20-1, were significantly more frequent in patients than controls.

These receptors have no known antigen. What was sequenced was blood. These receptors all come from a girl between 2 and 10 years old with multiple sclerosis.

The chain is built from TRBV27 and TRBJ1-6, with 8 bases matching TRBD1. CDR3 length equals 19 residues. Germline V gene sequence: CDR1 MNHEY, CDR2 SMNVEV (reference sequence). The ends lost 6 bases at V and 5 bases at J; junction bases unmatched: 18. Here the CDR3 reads CASSSIRRDRFYNNSPLHF. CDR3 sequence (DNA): TGTGCCAGCAGCTCAATTAGGAGGGACAGGTTCTACAATAATTCACCCCTCCACTTT.

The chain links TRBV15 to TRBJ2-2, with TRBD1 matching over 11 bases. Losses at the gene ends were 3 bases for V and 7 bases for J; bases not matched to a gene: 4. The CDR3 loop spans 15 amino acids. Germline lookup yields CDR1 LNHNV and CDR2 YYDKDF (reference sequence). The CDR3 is CATSRDRGHGGELFF. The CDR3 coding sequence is TGTGCCACCAGCAGGGACAGGGGGCATGGCGGGGAGCTGTTTTTT.

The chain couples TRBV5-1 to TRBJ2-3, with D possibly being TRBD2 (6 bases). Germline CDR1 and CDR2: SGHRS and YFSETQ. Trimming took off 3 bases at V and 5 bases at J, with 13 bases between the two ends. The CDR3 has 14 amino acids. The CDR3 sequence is CASSSVQGGDTQYF. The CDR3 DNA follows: TGCGCCAGCAGCTCTGTCCAGGGAGGAGATACGCAGTATTTT.

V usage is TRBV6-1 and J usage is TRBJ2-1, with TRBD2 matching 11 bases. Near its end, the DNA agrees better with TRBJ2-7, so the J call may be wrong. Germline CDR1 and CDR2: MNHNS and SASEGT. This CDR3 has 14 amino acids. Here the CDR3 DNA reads TGTGCCAGCAGCTTAGCGGGAGGGCCTAACGAGCAGTACTTC. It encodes CASSLAGGPNEQYF.

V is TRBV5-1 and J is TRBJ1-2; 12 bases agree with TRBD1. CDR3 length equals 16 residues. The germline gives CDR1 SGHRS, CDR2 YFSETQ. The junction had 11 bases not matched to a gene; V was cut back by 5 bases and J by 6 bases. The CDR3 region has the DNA TGCGCCAGCAGTTCATATCTCGGGACAGGGGGCGATGGCTACACCTTC. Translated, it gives CASSSYLGTGGDGYTF.

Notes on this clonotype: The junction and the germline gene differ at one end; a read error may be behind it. The CDR3 loop reads CSAREAGSSYNEQFF. The DNA of the CDR3 is TGCAGCGCTAGAGAAGCGGGGAGCTCCTACAATGAGCAGTTCTTC. This rearrangement joins TRBV20-1 to TRBJ2-1; 7 bases are shared with TRBD2. Germline CDR1 DFQATT, CDR2 SNEGSKA (reference sequence). CDR3 length: 15 amino acids.

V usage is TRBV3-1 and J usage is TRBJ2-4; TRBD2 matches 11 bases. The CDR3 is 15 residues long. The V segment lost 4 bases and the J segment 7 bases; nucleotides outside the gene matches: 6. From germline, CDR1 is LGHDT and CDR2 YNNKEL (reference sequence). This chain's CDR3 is CASSLLAGGRNIQYF. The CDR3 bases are TGTGCCAGCAGCCTCCTAGCGGGAGGTAGGAACATTCAGTACTTC. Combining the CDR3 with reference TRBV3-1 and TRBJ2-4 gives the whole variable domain DTAVSQTPKYLVTQMGNDKSIKCEQNLGHDTMYWYKQDSKKFLKIMFSYNNKELIINETVPNRFSPKSPDKAHLNLHINSLELGDSAVYFCASSLLAGGRNIQYFGAGTRLSVL.

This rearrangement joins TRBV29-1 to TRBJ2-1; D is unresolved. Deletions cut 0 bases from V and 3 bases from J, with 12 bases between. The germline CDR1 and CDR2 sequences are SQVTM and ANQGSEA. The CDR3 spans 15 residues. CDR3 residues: CSVEEGLLGYNEQFF. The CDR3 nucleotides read TGCAGCGTTGAAGAGGGCCTCTTGGGCTACAATGAGCAGTTCTTC.

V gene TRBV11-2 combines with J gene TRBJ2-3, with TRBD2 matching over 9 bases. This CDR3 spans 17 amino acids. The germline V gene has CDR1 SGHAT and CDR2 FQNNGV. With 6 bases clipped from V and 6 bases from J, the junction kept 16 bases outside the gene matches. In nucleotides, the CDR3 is TGTGCCAGCAGACCCCTGGGGGCTAGCGGGGTGTTCGATACGCAGTATTTT. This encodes CASRPLGASGVFDTQYF. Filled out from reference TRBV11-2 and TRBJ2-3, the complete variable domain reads EAGVAQSPRYKIIEKRQSVAFWCNPISGHATLYWYQQILGQGPKLLIQFQNNGVVDDSQLPKDRFSAERLKGVDSTLKIQPAKLEDSAVYLCASRPLGASGVFDTQYFGPGTRLTVL.

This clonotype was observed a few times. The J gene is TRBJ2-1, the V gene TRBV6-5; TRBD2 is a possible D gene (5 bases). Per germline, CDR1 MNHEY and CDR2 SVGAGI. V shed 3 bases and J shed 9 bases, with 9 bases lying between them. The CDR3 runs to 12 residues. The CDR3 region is CASSYVGGEQFF. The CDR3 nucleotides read TGTGCCAGCAGTTATGTAGGAGGTGAGCAGTTCTTC.

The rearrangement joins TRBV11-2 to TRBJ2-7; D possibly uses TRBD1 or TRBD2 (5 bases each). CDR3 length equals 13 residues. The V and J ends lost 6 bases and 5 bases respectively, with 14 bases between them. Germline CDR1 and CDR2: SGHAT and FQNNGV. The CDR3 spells CASSLGTVNEQYF. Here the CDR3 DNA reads TGTGCCAGCAGTCTCGGGACCGTGAACGAGCAGTACTTC. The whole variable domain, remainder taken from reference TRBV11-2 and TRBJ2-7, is EAGVAQSPRYKIIEKRQSVAFWCNPISGHATLYWYQQILGQGPKLLIQFQNNGVVDDSQLPKDRFSAERLKGVDSTLKIQPAKLEDSAVYLCASSLGTVNEQYFGPGTRLTVT.

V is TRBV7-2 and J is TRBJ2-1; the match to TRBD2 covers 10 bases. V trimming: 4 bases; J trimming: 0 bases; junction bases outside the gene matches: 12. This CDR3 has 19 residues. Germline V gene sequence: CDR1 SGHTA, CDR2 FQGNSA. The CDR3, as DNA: TGTGCCAGCAGCTGGGGGGGGCTAGCGGGAGCTACCTCCTACAATGAGCAGTTCTTC. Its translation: CASSWGGLAGATSYNEQFF.

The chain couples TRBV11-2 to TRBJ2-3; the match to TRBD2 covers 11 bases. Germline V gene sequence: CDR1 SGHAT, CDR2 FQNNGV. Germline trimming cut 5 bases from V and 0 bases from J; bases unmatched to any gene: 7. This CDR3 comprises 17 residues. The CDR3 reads CASSPPGLADSTDTQYF. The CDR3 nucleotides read TGTGCCAGCAGCCCGCCGGGACTAGCGGATAGCACAGATACGCAGTATTTT.

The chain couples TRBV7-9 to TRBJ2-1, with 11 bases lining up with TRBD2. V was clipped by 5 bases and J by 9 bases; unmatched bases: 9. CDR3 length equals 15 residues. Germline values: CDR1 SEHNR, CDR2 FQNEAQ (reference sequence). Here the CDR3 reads CASSPRLAGLGEQFF. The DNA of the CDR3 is TGTGCCAGCAGCCCAAGACTAGCGGGATTAGGTGAGCAGTTCTTC.

This chain's CDR3 is CAISESGGADTEAFF. CDR3 in DNA: TGTGCCATCAGTGAGTCAGGGGGCGCGGACACTGAAGCTTTCTTT. This chain joins TRBV10-3 and TRBJ1-1, with TRBD1 identical over 7 bases. This CDR3 is 15 amino acids long. With 0 bases clipped from V and 3 bases from J, the junction kept 4 bases outside the gene matches. The V gene's germline CDR1 is ENHRY and CDR2 SYGVKD.

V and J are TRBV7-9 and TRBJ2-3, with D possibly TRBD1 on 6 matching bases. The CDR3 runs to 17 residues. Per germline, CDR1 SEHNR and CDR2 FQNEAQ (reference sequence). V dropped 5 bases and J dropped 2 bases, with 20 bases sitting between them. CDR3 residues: CASSPQTGSVPTDTQYF. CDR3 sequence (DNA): TGTGCCAGCAGCCCCCAAACAGGGTCTGTCCCCACAGATACGCAGTATTTT.

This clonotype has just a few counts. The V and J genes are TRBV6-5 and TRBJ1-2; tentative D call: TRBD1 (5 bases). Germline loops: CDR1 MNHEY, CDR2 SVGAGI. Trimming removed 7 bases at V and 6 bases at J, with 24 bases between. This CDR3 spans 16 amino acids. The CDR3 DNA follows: TGTGCCAGCACCAGAGGCCCCCGGACGGAGGGGCATGGCTACACCTTC. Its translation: CASTRGPRTEGHGYTF.

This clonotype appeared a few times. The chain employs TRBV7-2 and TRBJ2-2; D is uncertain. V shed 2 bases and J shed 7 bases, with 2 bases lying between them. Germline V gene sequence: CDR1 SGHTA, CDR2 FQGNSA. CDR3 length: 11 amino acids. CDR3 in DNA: TGTGCCAGCAGCTTAAGCGGGGAGCTGTTTTTT. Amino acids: CASSLSGELFF.